This T cell receptor beta chain was sequenced during a study of cytomegalovirus exposure and HLA in healthy donors. Study-wide findings and caveats: V- and J-gene trimming in TCR beta was tied to a missense DCLRE1C variant by an analysis performed later. Several top significant clusters appeared, in a later analysis, to be linked to common viral pathogens. The authors listed over 150 TCR beta chains as cytomegalovirus-associated.

The germline gives CDR1 MDHEN, CDR2 SYDVKM. The CDR3 loop spans 16 amino acids. Trimming took off 4 bases at V and 4 bases at J, with 17 bases between the two ends. PCR employed 60 Vbeta and 13 Jbeta primers. Here immunoSEQ multiplex PCR was the method, and the copy in TCRdb shows in-frame clones only, minus some. The repertoire consists of over 150,000 clones, with 77% occurring once and the leading ten covering roughly 3.5%. As regards this clone: Its target is not known.

In nominal health when sampled, donors likely had unrecorded immune exposures nonetheless. The chain employs TRBV28 and TRBJ1-3; D perhaps matches TRBD1 (5 bases). The source of this sequence is a woman aged 60 to 75 in good health and CMV-seropositive. The material sequenced was PBMCs. The CDR3 reads CASSSIAGLSGNTIYF. CDR3 nucleotide sequence: TGTGCCAGCAGTTCGATTGCAGGGCTCTCCGGAAACACCATATATTTT. The full variable domain, in which reference TRBV28 and TRBJ1-3 provide the parts outside the CDR3, is DVKVTQSSRYLVKRTGEKVFLECVQDMDHENMFWYRQDPGLGLRLIYFSYDVKMKEKGDIPEGYSVSREKKERFSLILESASTNQTSMYLCASSSIAGLSGNTIYFGEGSWLTVV.